This passage covers 21 T cell receptor beta chains from one sample sequenced in a study of shared clonotypes between healthy human individuals. Generated by immunoSEQ multiplex PCR, the TCRdb table keeps only in-frame clones and is missing some. The sample holds roughly 2,500,000 clones; more than 85% are singletons and the top ten take approximately 0.37%. Sequencing was done on a sample of naive CD4+ T cells from PBMCs. Regarding subset: CD45RA+ positively selected. These receptors were obtained from a man aged 18-30 years in good health. Some clones in this sample may be carry-over from other donors' samples.

The chain employs TRBV7-9 and TRBJ2-3; 11 bases map to TRBD2. After removal of 0 bases from V and 9 bases from J, the junction contained 2 bases not matched to a gene. Germline V gene lookup returns CDR1 SEHNR and CDR2 FQNEAQ (reference sequence). This CDR3 contains 14 residues. CDR3 coding DNA: TGTGCCAGCAGCTTAGCGCCTAGCGGGGGGACGCAGTATTTT. Protein: CASSLAPSGGTQYF.

The chain has TRBV7-3 and TRBJ2-1; 8 bases are a match to TRBD2. V lost 0 bases, J lost 3 bases, and 13 bases stayed unmatched. The CDR3 has 19 residues. Per the germline V gene, CDR1 is SGHTA and CDR2 is FQGTGA. Written as DNA, the CDR3 is TGTGCCAGCAGCTTAACGCCAACTAGCGGACTTTCTAGCTACAATGAGCAGTTCTTC. It encodes CASSLTPTSGLSSYNEQFF.

The rearrangement links TRBV28 to TRBJ1-2; 7 positions match TRBD1. The J segment lost 3 bases and the V segment lost 5 bases, leaving 0 bases of the junction unmatched. Germline CDR1 and CDR2: MDHEN and SYDVKM. The CDR3 length is 12 residues. In DNA, the CDR3 is TGTGCCAGCAGTGGGACAGACTATGGCTACACCTTC. Its translation: CASSGTDYGYTF.

The chain couples TRBV12-5 to TRBJ2-7; a possible D gene is TRBD1 (6 bases). The ends were cut back, 1 base at V and 4 bases at J, with 17 bases in the middle. The CDR3 extends over 16 amino acids. Germline values: CDR1 LGHNT, CDR2 FRNRAP. CDR3 DNA: TGTGCTAGTGGTTTGGCAGGAGCGACAGGCCCTTACGAGCAGTACTTC. Translating it yields CASGLAGATGPYEQYF.

This chain joins TRBV2 and TRBJ2-3; weak D call: TRBD1 (5 bases). The length of the CDR3 is 13 residues. From germline, CDR1 is SNHLY and CDR2 FYNNEI. V lost 2 bases and J 9 bases, leaving 12 bases between the germline ends. CDR3 sequence: CASSESIGATQYF. The CDR3 DNA is TGTGCCAGCAGTGAAAGTATTGGGGCCACGCAGTATTTT. Full variable domain (missing parts from reference TRBV2 and TRBJ2-3): EPEVTQTPSHQVTQMGQEVILRCVPISNHLYFYWYRQILGQKVEFLVSFYNNEISEKSEIFDDQFSVERPDGSNFTLKIRSTKLEDSAMYFCASSESIGATQYFGPGTRLTVL.

The chain joins TRBV4-2 to TRBJ2-5; TRBD2 aligns across 14 bases. V lost 6 bases to trimming and J lost 3 bases; unmatched junction nucleotides: 6. The CDR3 consists of 16 residues. The V gene's germline CDR1 is LGHNA and CDR2 YNFKEQ. The CDR3 DNA is TGTGCCAGCAGTCCTTCGGGACTAGCGGGAGAAGAGACCCAGTACTTC. As protein: CASSPSGLAGEETQYF.

This sequence joins TRBV18 and TRBJ2-1; 7 nucleotides align to TRBD2. This CDR3 has 14 residues. CDR1 KGHSH and CDR2 LQKENI come from the germline V gene. J gave up 7 bases and V 4 bases, and 7 bases lay outside the gene matches. This CDR3 reads CASSRPGGRNEQFF. The CDR3 region has the DNA TGTGCCAGCTCACGACCGGGAGGTAGAAATGAGCAGTTCTTC.

The chain uses TRBV7-9 and TRBJ2-5; 10 nucleotides match TRBD2. With 3 bases clipped from V and 2 bases from J, the junction kept 3 bases outside the gene matches. The CDR3 runs 15 residues. Germline V lookup: CDR1 SEHNR, CDR2 FQNEAQ (reference sequence). CDR3 amino acids: CASSFRTSGQETQYF. The CDR3, as DNA: TGTGCCAGCAGCTTCCGGACTAGCGGACAAGAGACCCAGTACTTC. Full variable domain (missing parts from reference TRBV7-9 and TRBJ2-5): DTGVSQNPRHKITKRGQNVTFRCDPISEHNRLYWYRQTLGQGPEFLTYFQNEAQLEKSRLLSDRFSAERPKGSFSTLEIQRTEQGDSAMYLCASSFRTSGQETQYFGPGTRLLVL.

In DNA, the CDR3 is TGTGCCAGCAGTTCCCGGACAGAACCCGGGGAGCTGTTTTTT. This sequence encodes CASSSRTEPGELFF. The gene calls are TRBV28 and TRBJ2-2; D is perhaps TRBD1 (6 bases). The CDR3 totals 14 residues. V was pared by 4 bases and J by 6 bases, with 12 bases between. The germline V gene has CDR1 MDHEN and CDR2 SYDVKM.

The rearrangement joins TRBV7-9 to TRBJ2-2, with 8 positions matching TRBD1. V lost 3 bases to trimming and J lost 4 bases; unmatched junction nucleotides: 4. Looked up from germline, CDR1 is SEHNR and CDR2 is FQNEAQ (reference sequence). The CDR3 has 15 amino acids. The chain's CDR3 is CASSFTTGGTGELFF. The CDR3 nucleotides read TGTGCCAGCAGCTTTACTACAGGGGGCACCGGGGAGCTGTTTTTT.

The gene calls are TRBV10-3 and TRBJ2-1; TRBD1 might be the D (6 bases). Germline V gene sequence: CDR1 ENHRY, CDR2 SYGVKD. There are 12 residues in the CDR3. V gave up 11 bases and J gave up 4 bases, with 12 bases separating them. The chain's CDR3 is CAARDTYNEQFF. The CDR3 DNA is TGTGCCGCCCGGGACACATACAATGAGCAGTTCTTC.

V is TRBV20-1 and J is TRBJ2-5; D call uncertain. Germline V gene sequence: CDR1 DFQATT, CDR2 SNEGSKA (reference sequence). The V gene lost 2 bases and the J gene lost 6 bases, with 7 bases spanning the gap. The CDR3 totals 11 residues. This CDR3 is CSARTAQTQYF. The DNA of the CDR3 is TGCAGTGCTAGAACCGCGCAGACCCAGTACTTC.

V gene TRBV7-8 combines with J gene TRBJ2-1; weak D call: TRBD1 (6 bases). CDR1 is SGHVS and CDR2 is FQNEAQ in the germline V gene. V lost 5 bases to trimming and J lost 4 bases, with 15 bases between them. CDR3 length: 15 residues. CDR3 DNA sequence: TGTGCCAGCAGCCTTAGGGGGTCCCCATACAATGAGCAGTTCTTC. This gives the protein CASSLRGSPYNEQFF.

The table lists this clone with a count of one. This rearrangement joins TRBV2 to TRBJ2-2; D not resolved. Germline V CDR1 and CDR2: SNHLY, FYNNEI. CDR3 length: 14 amino acids. The V gene lost 4 bases and the J gene lost 1 base, with 7 bases spanning the gap. In DNA, the CDR3 is TGTGCCAGCAGTGTCGGGCGGAACACCGGGGAGCTGTTTTTT. Protein sequence: CASSVGRNTGELFF. The full variable domain, its missing parts supplied by reference TRBV2 and TRBJ2-2, is EPEVTQTPSHQVTQMGQEVILRCVPISNHLYFYWYRQILGQKVEFLVSFYNNEISEKSEIFDDQFSVERPDGSNFTLKIRSTKLEDSAMYFCASSVGRNTGELFFGEGSRLTVL.

This rearrangement joins TRBV7-8 to TRBJ1-6; possibly TRBD1 for D (5 bases). There are 15 residues in the CDR3. The ends were cut back, 6 bases at V and 10 bases at J, with 19 bases in the middle. The germline V gene has CDR1 SGHVS and CDR2 FQNEAQ. CDR3 nucleotide sequence: TGTGCCAGCAGTGAAATTCTAGGGGTAGAATCACCCCTCCACTTT. As protein: CASSEILGVESPLHF.

The chain recombines TRBV18 with TRBJ2-7, with a tentative D call TRBD1 (6 bases). The germline V gene has CDR1 KGHSH and CDR2 LQKENI. V was pared by 4 bases and J by 5 bases, with 9 bases between. The CDR3 runs to 12 residues. CDR3 sequence (DNA): TGTGCCAGCTCACAAGGGGGAAACGAGCAGTACTTC. Translating gives CASSQGGNEQYF. Filled out from reference TRBV18 and TRBJ2-7, the complete variable domain reads NAGVMQNPRHLVRRRGQEARLRCSPMKGHSHVYWYRQLPEEGLKFMVYLQKENIIDESGMPKERFSAEFPKEGPSILRIQQVVRGDSAAYFCASSQGGNEQYFGPGTRLTVT.

For the CDR3, the DNA is TGCGCCAGCAGCGCCGGTACTAGCGGGAGCGGGTTGCAAGAGACCCAGTACTTC. Its protein product is CASSAGTSGSGLQETQYF. The rearrangement uses TRBV4-3 and TRBJ2-5, with TRBD2 matching over 11 bases. V lost 5 bases and J lost 2; bases outside the gene matches: 13. The CDR3 runs 18 residues. Germline values: CDR1 LGHNA, CDR2 YSLEER.

Details on this clone: At the DNA level, this CDR3 is encoded by other sequences in the same sample as well. The chain has TRBV19 and TRBJ1-5; D unresolved. This CDR3 contains 13 residues. V lost 3 bases and J 4 bases, leaving 7 bases between the germline ends. Germline-derived CDR1 and CDR2 are LNHDA and SQIVND (reference sequence). The CDR3 region is CASSMGGNQPQHF. The CDR3 bases are TGTGCCAGTAGTATGGGAGGGAATCAGCCCCAGCATTTT.

This chain links TRBV19 with TRBJ2-2, with D unresolved. The ends were cut back, 4 bases at V and 0 bases at J, with 9 bases in the middle. The germline gives CDR1 LNHDA, CDR2 SQIVND (reference sequence). The CDR3 length is 15 residues. CDR3 loop: CASSNRLTNTGELFF. CDR3 bases: TGTGCCAGTAGTAATCGATTAACGAACACCGGGGAGCTGTTTTTT.

This chain uses TRBV11-2 with TRBJ2-5; no definite D call. Germline V CDR1 and CDR2: SGHAT, FQNNGV. This CDR3 is 16 amino acids long. Trimming left V 5 bases short and J 4 bases short, with 20 bases between. CDR3: CASSVDPQRSGETQYF. Written as DNA, the CDR3 is TGTGCCAGCAGCGTGGACCCTCAACGTTCGGGAGAGACCCAGTACTTC. Together with reference TRBV11-2 and TRBJ2-5, the CDR3 gives the full variable domain: EAGVAQSPRYKIIEKRQSVAFWCNPISGHATLYWYQQILGQGPKLLIQFQNNGVVDDSQLPKDRFSAERLKGVDSTLKIQPAKLEDSAVYLCASSVDPQRSGETQYFGPGTRLLVL.

V is TRBV5-1 and J is TRBJ1-1, with TRBD1 matching over 9 bases. V was clipped by 1 base and J by 3 bases; unmatched bases: 4. Germline lookup yields CDR1 SGHRS and CDR2 YFSETQ. The length of the CDR3 is 15 residues. The CDR3 DNA follows: TGCGCCAGCAGCTTGTTTGGGACAGGGCACACTGAAGCTTTCTTT. It encodes CASSLFGTGHTEAFF.